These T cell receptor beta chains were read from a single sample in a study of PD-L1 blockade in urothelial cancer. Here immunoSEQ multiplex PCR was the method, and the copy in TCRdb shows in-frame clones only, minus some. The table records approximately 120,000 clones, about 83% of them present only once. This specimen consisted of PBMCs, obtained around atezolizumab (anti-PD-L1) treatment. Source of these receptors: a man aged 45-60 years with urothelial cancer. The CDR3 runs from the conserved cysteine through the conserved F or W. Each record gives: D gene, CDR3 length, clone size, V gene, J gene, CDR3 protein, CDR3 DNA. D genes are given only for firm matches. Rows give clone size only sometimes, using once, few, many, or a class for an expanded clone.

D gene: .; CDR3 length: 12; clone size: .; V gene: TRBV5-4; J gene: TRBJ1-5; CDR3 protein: CASSHPGGPQHF; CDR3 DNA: TGTGCCAGCAGCCACCCGGGAGGGCCCCAGCATTTT
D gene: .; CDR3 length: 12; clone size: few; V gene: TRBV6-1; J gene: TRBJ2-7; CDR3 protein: CASSDRASGQYF; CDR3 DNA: TGTGCCAGCAGTGACAGGGCAAGTGGGCAGTACTTC
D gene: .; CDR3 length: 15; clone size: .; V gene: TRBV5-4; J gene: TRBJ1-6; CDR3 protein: CASSLGETGNSPLHF; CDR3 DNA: TGTGCCAGCAGCTTGGGTGAGACAGGTAATTCACCCCTCCACTTT
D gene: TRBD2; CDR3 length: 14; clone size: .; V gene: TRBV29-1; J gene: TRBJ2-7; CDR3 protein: CSVDVREATYEQYF; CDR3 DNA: TGCAGCGTTGATGTGCGGGAGGCGACCTACGAGCAGTACTTC
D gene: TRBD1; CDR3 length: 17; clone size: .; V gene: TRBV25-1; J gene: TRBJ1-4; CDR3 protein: CASSKTGVGATNEKLFF; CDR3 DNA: TGTGCCAGCAGTAAGACAGGGGTGGGAGCAACTAATGAAAAACTGTTTTTT
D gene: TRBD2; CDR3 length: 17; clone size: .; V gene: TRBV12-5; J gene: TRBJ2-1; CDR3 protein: CASALGSGRALRDEQFF; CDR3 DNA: TGTGCTAGTGCCCTGGGTAGCGGGAGGGCCCTTAGAGATGAGCAGTTCTTC
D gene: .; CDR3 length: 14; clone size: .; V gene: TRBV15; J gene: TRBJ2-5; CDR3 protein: CATSQDRTRETQYF; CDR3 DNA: TGTGCCACCAGCCAGGACAGAACAAGAGAGACCCAGTACTTC
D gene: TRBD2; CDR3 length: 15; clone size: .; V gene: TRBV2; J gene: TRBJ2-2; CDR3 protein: CASRWEGLGTGELFF; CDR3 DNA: TGTGCCAGCAGGTGGGAGGGCCTAGGCACCGGGGAGCTGTTTTTT
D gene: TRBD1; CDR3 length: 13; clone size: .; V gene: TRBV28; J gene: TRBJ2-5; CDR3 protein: CASREGQEETQYF; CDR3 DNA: TGTGCCAGCAGAGAAGGACAGGAAGAGACCCAGTACTTC
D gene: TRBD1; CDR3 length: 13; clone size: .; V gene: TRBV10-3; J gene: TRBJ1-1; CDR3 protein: CANSDRVNTEAFF; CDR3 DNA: TGTGCCAACTCTGACAGGGTGAACACTGAAGCTTTCTTT
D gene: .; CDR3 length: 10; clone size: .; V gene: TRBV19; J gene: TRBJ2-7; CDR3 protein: CASSIPEQYF; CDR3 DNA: TGTGCCAGTAGTATCCCTGAGCAGTACTTC
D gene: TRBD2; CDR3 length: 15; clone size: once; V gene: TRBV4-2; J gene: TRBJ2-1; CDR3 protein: CASSQGTSNYNEQFF; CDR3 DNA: TGTGCCAGCAGCCAAGGGACTAGTAACTACAATGAGCAGTTCTTC
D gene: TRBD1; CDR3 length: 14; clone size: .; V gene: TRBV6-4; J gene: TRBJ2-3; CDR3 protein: CASSARQGSDTQYF; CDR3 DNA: TGTGCCAGCAGTGCCCGACAGGGGTCAGATACGCAGTATTTT
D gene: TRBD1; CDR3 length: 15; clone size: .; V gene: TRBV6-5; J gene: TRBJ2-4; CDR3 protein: CASSLSTGGKNIQYF; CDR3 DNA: TGTGCCAGCAGTCTATCGACAGGGGGCAAAAACATTCAGTACTTC
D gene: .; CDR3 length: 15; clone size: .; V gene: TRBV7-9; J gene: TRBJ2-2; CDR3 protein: CAAGIRARNTGELFF; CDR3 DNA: TGTGCCGCGGGGATCCGGGCCCGGAACACCGGGGAGCTGTTTTTT
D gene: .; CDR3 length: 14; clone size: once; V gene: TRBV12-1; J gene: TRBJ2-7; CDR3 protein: CASVPGKGGHEQYF; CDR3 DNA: TGTGCCAGTGTCCCAGGAAAAGGGGGCCACGAGCAGTACTTC
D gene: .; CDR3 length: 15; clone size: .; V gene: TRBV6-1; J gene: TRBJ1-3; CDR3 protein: CASTERRVSGNTIYF; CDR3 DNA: TGTGCCAGCACCGAAAGGAGAGTCTCTGGAAACACCATATATTTT
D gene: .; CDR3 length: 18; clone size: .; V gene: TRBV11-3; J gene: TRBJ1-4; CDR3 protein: CASSLVADPGGTNEKLFF; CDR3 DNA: TGTGCCAGCAGCTTAGTGGCGGACCCCGGGGGAACTAATGAAAAACTGTTTTTT
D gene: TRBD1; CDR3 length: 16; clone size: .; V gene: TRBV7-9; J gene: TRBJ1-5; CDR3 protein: CASSEGTGGSNQPQHF; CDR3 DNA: TGTGCCAGCAGCGAAGGGACAGGAGGGAGCAATCAGCCCCAGCATTTT
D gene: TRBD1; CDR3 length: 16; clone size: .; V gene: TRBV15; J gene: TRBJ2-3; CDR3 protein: CATSRTGASITDTQYF; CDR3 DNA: TGTGCCACCAGCCGGACAGGGGCCTCAATCACAGATACGCAGTATTTT
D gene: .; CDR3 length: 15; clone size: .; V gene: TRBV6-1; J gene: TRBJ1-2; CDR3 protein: CASSERPGSNYGYTF; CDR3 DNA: TGTGCCAGCAGTGAAAGGCCAGGGTCTAACTATGGCTACACCTTC
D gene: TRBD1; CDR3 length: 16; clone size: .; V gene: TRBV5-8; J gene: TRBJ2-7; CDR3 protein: CASSLVTGARTYEQYF; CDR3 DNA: TGTGCCAGCAGCTTGGTGACAGGGGCCCGAACCTACGAGCAGTACTTC
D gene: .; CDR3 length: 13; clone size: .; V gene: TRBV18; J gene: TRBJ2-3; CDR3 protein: CASSQSGADTQYF; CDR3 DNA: TGTGCCAGCTCCCAGTCAGGGGCGGATACGCAGTATTTT
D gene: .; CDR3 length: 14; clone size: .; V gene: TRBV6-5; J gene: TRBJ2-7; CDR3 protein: CASSDAGMAGEQYF; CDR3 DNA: TGTGCCAGCAGTGATGCAGGGATGGCCGGCGAGCAGTACTTC
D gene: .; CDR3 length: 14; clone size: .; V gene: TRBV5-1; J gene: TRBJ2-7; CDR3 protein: CASSAADTSYEQYF; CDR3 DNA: TGCGCCAGCAGCGCCGCTGACACCTCCTACGAGCAGTACTTC
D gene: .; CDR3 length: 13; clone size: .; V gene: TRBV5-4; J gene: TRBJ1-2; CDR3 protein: CASSPDRGYGYTF; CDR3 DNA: TGTGCCAGCAGCCCGGACAGAGGCTATGGCTACACCTTC
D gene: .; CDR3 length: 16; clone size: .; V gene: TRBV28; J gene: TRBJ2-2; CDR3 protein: CASGPGSHHSTGELFF; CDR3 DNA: TGTGCCAGCGGCCCCGGGTCGCATCATAGTACCGGGGAGCTGTTTTTT
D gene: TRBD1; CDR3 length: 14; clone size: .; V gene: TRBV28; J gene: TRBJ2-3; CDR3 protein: CASSTGQGTDTQYF; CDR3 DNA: TGTGCCAGCAGTACGGGACAGGGTACAGATACGCAGTATTTT
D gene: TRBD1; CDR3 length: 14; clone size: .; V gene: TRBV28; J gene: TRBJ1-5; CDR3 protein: CASTLTGSNQPQHF; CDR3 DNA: TGTGCCAGCACCTTGACAGGGAGCAATCAGCCCCAGCATTTT
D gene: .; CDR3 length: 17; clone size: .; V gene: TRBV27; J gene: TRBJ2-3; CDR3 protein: CASSLSQYAWATDTQYF; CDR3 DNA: TGTGCCAGCAGTTTAAGCCAGTACGCTTGGGCGACAGATACGCAGTATTTT
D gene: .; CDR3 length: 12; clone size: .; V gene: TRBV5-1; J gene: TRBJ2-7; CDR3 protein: CASSSGSYEQYF; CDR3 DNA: TGCGCCAGCAGTTCAGGGTCCTACGAGCAGTACTTC
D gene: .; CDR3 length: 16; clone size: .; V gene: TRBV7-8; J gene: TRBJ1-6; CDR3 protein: CASSLYEQALNSPLHF; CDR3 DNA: TGTGCCAGCAGCTTATATGAACAGGCCCTTAATTCACCCCTCCACTTT
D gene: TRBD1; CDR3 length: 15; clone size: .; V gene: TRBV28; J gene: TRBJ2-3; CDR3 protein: CASSLGTGVWDTQYF; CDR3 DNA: TGTGCCAGCAGCCTCGGGACAGGGGTTTGGGATACGCAGTATTTT